This T cell receptor (beta chain) was sequenced in a study of technical replicates of blood from several donors. The method was immunoSEQ multiplex PCR; TCRdb's version includes in-frame clones alone and lacks a portion of them. The sample records some 70,000 clones, 95% to 98% being singletons. V lost 1 base, J lost 1 base, and 2 bases stayed unmatched. CDR1 and CDR2 from the germline V gene are SGHDT and YYEEEE. This CDR3 comprises 16 residues. The source of this sequence is a human donor in good health. This chain uses TRBV5-6 with TRBJ2-3; 11 bases line up with TRBD2. Sequenced sample: T cells isolated from PBMCs. The chain's CDR3 is CASSLMGLAGTDTQYF. The CDR3 coding sequence is TGTGCCAGCAGCTTGATGGGACTAGCGGGCACAGATACGCAGTATTTT.